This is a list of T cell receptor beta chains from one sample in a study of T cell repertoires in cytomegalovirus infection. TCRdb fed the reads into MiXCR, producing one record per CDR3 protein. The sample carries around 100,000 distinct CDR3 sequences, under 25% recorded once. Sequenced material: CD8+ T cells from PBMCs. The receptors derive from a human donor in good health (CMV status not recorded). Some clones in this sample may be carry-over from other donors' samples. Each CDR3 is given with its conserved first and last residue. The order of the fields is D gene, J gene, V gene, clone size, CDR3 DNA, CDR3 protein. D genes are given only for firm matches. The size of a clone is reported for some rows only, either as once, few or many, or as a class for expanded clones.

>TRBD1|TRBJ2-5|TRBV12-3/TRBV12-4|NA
TGTGCCAGCAGTGCGACAGGGGGCTTCGGAGAGACCCAGTACTTC
CASSATGGFGETQYF
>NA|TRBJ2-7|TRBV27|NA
TGTGCCAGCAGTTCCCTCTACGAGCAGTACTTC
CASSSLYEQYF
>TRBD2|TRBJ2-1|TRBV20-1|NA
TGCAGTGCTCCCCCGCGGGAGAAGGGGTACAATGAGCAGTTCTTC
CSAPPREKGYNEQFF
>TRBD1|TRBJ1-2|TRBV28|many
TGTGCCAGCAGTTTAGTTTCGGGACAGGCTGTCTATGGCTACACCTTC
CASSLVSGQAVYGYTF
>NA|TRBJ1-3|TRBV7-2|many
TGTGCCAGCAGTTCAGGGACAGGAAACACCATATATTTT
CASSSGTGNTIYF
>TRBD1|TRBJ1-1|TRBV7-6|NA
TGTGCCAGCAGCGCGGGACAGTCGAACACTGAAGCTTTCTTT
CASSAGQSNTEAFF
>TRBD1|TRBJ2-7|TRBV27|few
TGTGCCAGCAGCGACAGGGGAGTCTACGAGCAGTACTTC
CASSDRGVYEQYF
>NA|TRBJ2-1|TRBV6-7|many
TGTGCCTATAGGGGCGCGGGGTACAATGAGCAGTTCTTC
CAYRGAGYNEQFF
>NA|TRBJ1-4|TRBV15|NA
TGTGCCACCACGATGGGGTTGGCTAATGAAAAACTGTTTTTT
CATTMGLANEKLFF
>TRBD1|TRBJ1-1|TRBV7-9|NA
TGTGCCAGCAGCGGCCGCTGGGGACAGGGAAACACTGAAGCTTTCTTT
CASSGRWGQGNTEAFF
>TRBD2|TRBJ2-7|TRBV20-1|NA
TGCAGTGCTACTCTTAGCGGGAGGGCCTCCTACGAGCAGTACTTC
CSATLSGRASYEQYF
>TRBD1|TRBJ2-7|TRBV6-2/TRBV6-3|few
TGTGCCACCGGGACAGGGACCTACGAGCAGTACTTC
CATGTGTYEQYF
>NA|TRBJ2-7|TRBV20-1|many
TGCAGTGCCCGGGACACTTGGAGGGGGGAAACGTACGAGCAGTACTTC
CSARDTWRGETYEQYF
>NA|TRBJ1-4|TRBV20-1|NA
TGCAGTGCTAGAATTTGGGACGGCCCGAGGGGGGAAAAACTGTTTTTT
CSARIWDGPRGEKLFF
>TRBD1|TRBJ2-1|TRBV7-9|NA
TGTGCCAGCAGCCCCGACAGGGGAGTTGTGACTGAGCAGTTCTTC
CASSPDRGVVTEQFF
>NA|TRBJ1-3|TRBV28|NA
TGTGCCAGCAGTAACCCTAGACATAAGCCCGGAAACACCATATATTTT
CASSNPRHKPGNTIYF
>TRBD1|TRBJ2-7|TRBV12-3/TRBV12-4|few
TGTGCCAGCAGTCCCCTCCCGGGACAGGGAGGCGAGCAGTACTTC
CASSPLPGQGGEQYF
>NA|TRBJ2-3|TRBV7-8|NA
TGTGCCAGCAGCCCCCGGTCGACGGTGTTGAAGCAGTATTTT
CASSPRSTVLKQYF
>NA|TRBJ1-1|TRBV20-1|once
TGCAGTGCTAGAGACCCGTCGGAGGTGAACACTGAAGCTTTCTTT
CSARDPSEVNTEAFF
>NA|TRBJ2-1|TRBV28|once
TGTGCCAGCAGTTTATGGCAGGGTGACAATGAGCAGTTCTTC
CASSLWQGDNEQFF
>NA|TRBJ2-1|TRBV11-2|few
TGTGCCAGCAGCTTAGGAGACTTCCTTTTCAATGAGCAGTTCTTC
CASSLGDFLFNEQFF
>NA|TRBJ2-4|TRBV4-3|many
TGCGCCAGCAGCCAAGAGGGAGACATAGGAAACATTCAGTACTTC
CASSQEGDIGNIQYF
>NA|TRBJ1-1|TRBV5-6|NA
TGTGCCAGCAGCCGGGAAACTGAAGCTTTCTTT
CASSRETEAFF
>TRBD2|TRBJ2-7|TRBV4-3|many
TGCGCCAGCAGCCCAACTAGCGGGAGTTCCTACGAGCAGTACTTC
CASSPTSGSSYEQYF
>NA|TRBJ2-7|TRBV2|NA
TGTGCCAGCGTGGACCCTGGGTCCTCCTACGAGCAGTACTTC
CASVDPGSSYEQYF